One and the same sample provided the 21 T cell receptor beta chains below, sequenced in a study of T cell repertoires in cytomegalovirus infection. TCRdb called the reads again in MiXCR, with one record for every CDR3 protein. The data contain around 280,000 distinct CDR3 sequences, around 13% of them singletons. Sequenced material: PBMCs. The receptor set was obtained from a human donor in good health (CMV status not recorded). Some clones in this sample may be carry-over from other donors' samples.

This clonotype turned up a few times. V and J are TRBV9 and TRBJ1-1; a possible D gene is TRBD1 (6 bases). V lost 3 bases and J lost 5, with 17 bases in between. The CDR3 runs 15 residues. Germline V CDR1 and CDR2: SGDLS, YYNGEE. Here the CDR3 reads CASSAMNRDSTEAFF. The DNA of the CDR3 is TGTGCCAGCAGCGCCATGAACAGGGATAGTACTGAAGCTTTCTTT.

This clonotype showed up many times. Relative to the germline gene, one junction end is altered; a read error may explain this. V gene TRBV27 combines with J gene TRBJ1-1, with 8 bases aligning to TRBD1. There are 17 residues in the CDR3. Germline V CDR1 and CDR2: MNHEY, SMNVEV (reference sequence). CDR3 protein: CASSLSPGQALNTEAFF. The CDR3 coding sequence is TGTGCCAGCAGCTTATCCCCGGGACAGGCCTTGAACACTGAAGCTTTCTTT.

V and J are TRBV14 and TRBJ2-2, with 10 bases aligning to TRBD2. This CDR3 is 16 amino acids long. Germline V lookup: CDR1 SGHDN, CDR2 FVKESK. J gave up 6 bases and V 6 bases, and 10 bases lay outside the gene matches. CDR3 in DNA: TGTGCCAGCAGTACGGGACTAGCGAATATTGCCGGGGAGCTGTTTTTT. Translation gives CASSTGLANIAGELFF.

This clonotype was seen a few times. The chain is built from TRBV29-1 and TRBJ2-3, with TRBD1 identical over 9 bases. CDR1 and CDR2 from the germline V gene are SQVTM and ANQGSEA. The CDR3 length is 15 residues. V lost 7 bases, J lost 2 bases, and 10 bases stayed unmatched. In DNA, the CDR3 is TGCAGCGCACATACGGACAGGGGTAACACAGATACGCAGTATTTT. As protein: CSAHTDRGNTDTQYF.

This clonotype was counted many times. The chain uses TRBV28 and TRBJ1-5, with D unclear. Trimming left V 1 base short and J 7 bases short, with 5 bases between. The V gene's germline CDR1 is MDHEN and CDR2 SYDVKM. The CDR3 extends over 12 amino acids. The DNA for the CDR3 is TGTGCCAGCAGTTTATACGGGCAGCCCCAGCATTTT. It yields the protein CASSLYGQPQHF.

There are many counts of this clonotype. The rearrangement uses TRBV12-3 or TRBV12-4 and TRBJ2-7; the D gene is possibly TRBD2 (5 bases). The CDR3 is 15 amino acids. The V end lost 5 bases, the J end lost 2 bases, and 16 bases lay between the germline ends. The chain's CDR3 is CASSERTLFTYEQYF. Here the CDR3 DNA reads TGTGCCAGCAGTGAACGGACTCTATTTACCTACGAGCAGTACTTC.

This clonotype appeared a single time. The CDR3 here is CASSPQGGEQYF. CDR3 nucleotides: TGTGCCAGCAGTCCGCAGGGGGGCGAGCAGTACTTC. The chain employs TRBV27 and TRBJ2-7, with a possible D match to TRBD1 (7 bases). CDR3 length: 12 residues. The germline V gene encodes CDR1 MNHEY and CDR2 SMNVEV (reference sequence). V shed 5 bases and J shed 6 bases, with 11 bases lying between them.

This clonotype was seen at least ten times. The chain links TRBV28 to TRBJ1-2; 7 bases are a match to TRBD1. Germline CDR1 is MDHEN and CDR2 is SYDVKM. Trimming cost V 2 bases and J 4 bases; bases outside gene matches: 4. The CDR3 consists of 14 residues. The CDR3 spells CASSLGTVRYGYTF. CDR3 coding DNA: TGTGCCAGCAGTTTAGGGACAGTCCGCTATGGCTACACCTTC.

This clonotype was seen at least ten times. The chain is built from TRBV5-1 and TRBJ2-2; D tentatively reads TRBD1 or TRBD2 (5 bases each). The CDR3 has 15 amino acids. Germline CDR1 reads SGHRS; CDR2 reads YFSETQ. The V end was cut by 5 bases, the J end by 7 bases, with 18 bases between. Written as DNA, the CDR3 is TGCGCCAGCAGAGCCTCGGGACCAAAGGACGGGGAGCTGTTTTTT. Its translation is CASRASGPKDGELFF.

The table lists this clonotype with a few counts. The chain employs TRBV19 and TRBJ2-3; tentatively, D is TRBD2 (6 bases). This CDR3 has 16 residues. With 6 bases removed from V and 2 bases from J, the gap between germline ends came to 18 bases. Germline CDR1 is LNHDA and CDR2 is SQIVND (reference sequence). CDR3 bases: TGTGCCAGTAGCCTGACTAGTATGGGGTACACAGATACGCAGTATTTT. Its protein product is CASSLTSMGYTDTQYF.

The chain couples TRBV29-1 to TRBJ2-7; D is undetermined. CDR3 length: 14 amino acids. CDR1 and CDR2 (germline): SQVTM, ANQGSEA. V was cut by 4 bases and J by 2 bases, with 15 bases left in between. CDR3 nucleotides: TGCAGCGTTGGGACGACTGGGATGGCCTACGAGCAGTACTTC. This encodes CSVGTTGMAYEQYF.

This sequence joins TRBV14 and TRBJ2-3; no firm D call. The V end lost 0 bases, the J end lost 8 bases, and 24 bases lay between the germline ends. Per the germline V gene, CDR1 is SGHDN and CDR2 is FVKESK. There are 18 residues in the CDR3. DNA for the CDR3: TGTGCCAGCAGCCAAGATCAATTTTCGGGCCTCACCACGGGTACGCAGTATTTT. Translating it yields CASSQDQFSGLTTGTQYF.

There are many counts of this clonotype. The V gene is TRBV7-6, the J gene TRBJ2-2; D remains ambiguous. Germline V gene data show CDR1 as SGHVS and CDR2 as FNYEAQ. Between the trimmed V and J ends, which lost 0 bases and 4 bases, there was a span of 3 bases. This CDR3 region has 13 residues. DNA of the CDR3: TGTGCCAGCAGCTTAGCAACCACCGGGGAGCTGTTTTTT. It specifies CASSLATTGELFF. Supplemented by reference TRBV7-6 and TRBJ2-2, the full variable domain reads GAGVSQSPRYKVTKRGQDVALRCDPISGHVSLYWYRQALGQGPEFLTYFNYEAQQDKSGLPNDRFSAERPEGSISTLTIQRTEQRDSAMYRCASSLATTGELFFGEGSRLTVL.

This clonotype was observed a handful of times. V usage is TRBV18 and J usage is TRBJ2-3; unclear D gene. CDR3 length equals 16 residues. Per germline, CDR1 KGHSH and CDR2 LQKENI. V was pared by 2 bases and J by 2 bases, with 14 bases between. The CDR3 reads CASSPSRGGNTDTQYF. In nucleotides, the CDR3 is TGTGCCAGCTCACCAAGTCGCGGCGGCAACACAGATACGCAGTATTTT.

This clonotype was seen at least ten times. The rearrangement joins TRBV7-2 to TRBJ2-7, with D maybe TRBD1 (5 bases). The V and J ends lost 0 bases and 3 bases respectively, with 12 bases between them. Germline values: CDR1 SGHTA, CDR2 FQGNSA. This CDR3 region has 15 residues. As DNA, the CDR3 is TGTGCCAGCAGCTTAGCGCTTGGACAAAGCTACGAGCAGTACTTC. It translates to CASSLALGQSYEQYF.

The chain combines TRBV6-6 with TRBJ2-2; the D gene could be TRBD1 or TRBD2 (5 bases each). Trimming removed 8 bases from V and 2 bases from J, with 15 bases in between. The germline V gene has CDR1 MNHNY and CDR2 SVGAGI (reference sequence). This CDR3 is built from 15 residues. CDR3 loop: CASSPMGVNTGELFF. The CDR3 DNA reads TGTGCCAGCTCTCCTATGGGGGTCAACACCGGGGAGCTGTTTTTT.

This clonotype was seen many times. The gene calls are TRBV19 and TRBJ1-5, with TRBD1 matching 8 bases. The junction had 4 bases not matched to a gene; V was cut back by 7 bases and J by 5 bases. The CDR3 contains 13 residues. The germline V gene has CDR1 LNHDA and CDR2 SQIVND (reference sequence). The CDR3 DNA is TGTGCCAGTATGAGGACAGGGTATCAGCCCCAGCATTTT. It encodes CASMRTGYQPQHF.

The chain's CDR3 is CASSPGTGFSGRPPYEQYF. As DNA, the CDR3 is TGTGCCAGCAGCCCCGGGACAGGCTTTAGCGGGAGGCCCCCCTACGAGCAGTACTTC. The chain employs TRBV6-6 and TRBJ2-7; TRBD2 matches at 10 bases. The J segment lost 2 bases and the V segment lost 6 bases, leaving 19 bases of the junction unmatched. Germline V gene sequence: CDR1 MNHNY, CDR2 SVGAGI (reference sequence). This CDR3 contains 19 residues.

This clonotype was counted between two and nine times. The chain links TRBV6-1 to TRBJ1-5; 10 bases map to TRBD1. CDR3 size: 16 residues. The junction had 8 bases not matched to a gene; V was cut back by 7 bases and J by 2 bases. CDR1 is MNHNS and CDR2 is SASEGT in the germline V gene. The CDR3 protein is CASNWDRGIGNQPQHF. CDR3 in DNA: TGTGCCAGCAATTGGGACAGGGGCATAGGCAATCAGCCCCAGCATTTT.

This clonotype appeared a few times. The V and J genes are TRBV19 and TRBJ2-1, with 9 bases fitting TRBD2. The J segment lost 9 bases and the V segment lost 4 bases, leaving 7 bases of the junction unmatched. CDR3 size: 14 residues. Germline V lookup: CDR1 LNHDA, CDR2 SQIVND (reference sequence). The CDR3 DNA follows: TGTGCCAGTAGTACCCTAGGCGGGGGGGGTGAGCAGTTCTTC. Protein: CASSTLGGGGEQFF.

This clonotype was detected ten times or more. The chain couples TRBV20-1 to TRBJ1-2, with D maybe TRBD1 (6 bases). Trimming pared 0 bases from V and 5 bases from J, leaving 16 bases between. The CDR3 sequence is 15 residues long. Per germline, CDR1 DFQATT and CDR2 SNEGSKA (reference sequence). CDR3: CSARDVRGRGYGYTF. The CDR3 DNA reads TGCAGTGCTAGAGATGTACGGGGGCGAGGGTATGGCTACACCTTC.